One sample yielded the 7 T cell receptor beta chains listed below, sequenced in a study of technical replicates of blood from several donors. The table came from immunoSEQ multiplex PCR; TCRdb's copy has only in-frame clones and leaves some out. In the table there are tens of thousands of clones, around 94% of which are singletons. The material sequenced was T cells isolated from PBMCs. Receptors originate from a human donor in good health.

CDR3 DNA: TGCGCCAGCAGCCAAGATTTTTTCAGGGGGCGATACGAGCAGTACTTC. Amino acid sequence: CASSQDFFRGRYEQYF. V is TRBV4-1 and J is TRBJ2-7; 8 bases are shared with TRBD1. CDR1 is MGHRA and CDR2 is YSYEKL in the germline V gene. CDR3 length equals 16 residues. V lost 0 bases and J lost 4; bases outside the gene matches: 8.

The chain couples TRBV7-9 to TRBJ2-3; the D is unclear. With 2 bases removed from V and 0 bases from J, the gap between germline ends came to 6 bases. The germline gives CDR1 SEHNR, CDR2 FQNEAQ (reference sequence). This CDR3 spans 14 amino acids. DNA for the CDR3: TGTGCCAGCAGCTTACAGACAAGCACAGATACGCAGTATTTT. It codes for CASSLQTSTDTQYF.

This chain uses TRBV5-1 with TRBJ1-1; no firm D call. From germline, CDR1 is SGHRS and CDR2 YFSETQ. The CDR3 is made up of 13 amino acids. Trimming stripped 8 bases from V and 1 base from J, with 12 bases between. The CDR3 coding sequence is TGCGCCAGTCGTCCCCTAGGGAACACTGAAGCTTTCTTT. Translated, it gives CASRPLGNTEAFF.

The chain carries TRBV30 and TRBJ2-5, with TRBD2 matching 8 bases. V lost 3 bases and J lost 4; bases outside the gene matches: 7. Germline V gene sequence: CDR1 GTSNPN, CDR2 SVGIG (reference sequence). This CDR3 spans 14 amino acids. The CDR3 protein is CAWRRGGPRETQYF. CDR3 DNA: TGTGCCTGGAGACGGGGGGGCCCTAGAGAGACCCAGTACTTC.

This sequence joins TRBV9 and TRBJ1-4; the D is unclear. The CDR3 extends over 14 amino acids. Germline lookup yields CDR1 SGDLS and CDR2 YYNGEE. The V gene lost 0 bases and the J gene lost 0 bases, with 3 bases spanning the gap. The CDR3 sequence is CASSVDTTNEKLFF. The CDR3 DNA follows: TGTGCCAGCAGCGTAGACACAACTAATGAAAAACTGTTTTTT.

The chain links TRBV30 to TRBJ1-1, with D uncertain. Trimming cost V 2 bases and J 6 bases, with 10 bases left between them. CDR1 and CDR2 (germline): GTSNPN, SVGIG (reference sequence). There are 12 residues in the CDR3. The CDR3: CAWSPAAAEAFF. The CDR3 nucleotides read TGTGCCTGGAGTCCCGCGGCGGCTGAAGCTTTCTTT.

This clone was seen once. The CDR3 reads CASSNRGDTGELFF. The CDR3 DNA sequence: TGTGCCAGTAGTAACAGGGGTGACACCGGGGAGCTGTTTTTT. This sequence joins TRBV19 and TRBJ2-2; 7 bases map to TRBD1. The CDR3 has 14 amino acids. Germline values: CDR1 LNHDA, CDR2 SQIVND (reference sequence). V lost 4 bases and J lost 3; bases outside the gene matches: 2.